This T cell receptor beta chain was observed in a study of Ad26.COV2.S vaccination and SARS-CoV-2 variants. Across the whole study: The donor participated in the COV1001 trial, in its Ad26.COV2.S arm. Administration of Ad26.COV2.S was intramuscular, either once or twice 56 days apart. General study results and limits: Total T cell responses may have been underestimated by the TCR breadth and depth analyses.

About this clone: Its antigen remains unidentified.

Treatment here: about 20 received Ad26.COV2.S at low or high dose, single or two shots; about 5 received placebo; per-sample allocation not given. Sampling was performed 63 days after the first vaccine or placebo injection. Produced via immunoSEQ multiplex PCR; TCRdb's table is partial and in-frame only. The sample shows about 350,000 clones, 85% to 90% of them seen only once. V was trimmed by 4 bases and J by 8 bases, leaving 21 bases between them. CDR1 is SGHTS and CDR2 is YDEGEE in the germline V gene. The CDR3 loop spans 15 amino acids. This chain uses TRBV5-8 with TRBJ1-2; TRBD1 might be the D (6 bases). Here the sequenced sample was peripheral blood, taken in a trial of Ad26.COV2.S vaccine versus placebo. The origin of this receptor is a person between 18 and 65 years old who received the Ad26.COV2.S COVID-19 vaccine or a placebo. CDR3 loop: CASSIRSAGAEGYTF. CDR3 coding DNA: TGTGCCAGCAGCATAAGATCCGCGGGGGCGGAAGGCTACACCTTC.